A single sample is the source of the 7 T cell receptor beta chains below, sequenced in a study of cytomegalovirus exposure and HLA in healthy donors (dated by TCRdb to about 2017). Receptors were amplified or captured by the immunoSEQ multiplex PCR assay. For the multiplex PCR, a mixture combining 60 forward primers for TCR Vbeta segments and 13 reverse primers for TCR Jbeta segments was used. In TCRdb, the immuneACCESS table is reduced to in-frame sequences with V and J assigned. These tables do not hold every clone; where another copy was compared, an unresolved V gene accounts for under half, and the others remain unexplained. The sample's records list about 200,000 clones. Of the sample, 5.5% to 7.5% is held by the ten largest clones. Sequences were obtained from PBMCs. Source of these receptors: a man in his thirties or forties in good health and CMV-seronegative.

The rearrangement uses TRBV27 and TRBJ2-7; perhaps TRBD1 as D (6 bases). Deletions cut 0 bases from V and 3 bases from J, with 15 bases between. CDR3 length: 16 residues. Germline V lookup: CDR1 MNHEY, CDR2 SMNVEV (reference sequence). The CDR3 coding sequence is TGTGCCAGCAGTTTATCGGGGCAGGGGCCTTACTACGAGCAGTACTTC. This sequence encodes CASSLSGQGPYYEQYF.

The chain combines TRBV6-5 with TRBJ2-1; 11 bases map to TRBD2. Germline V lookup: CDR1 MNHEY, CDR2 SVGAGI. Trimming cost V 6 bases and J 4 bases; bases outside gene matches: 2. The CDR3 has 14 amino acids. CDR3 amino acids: CASRGTSGYNEQFF. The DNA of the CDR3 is TGTGCCAGCAGGGGGACTAGCGGATACAATGAGCAGTTCTTC.

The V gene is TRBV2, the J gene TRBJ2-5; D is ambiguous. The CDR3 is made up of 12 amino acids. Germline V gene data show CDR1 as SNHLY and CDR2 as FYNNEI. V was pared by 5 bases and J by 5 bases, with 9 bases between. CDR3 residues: CASSSGAETQYF. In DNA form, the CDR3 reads TGTGCCAGCAGTTCAGGTGCGGAGACCCAGTACTTC.

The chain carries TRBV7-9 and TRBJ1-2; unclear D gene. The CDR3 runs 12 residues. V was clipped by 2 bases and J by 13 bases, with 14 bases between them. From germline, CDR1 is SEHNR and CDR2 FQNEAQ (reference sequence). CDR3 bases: TGTGCCAGCAGCTTAAACGAGGGCAGAACCACCTTC. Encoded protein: CASSLNEGRTTF.

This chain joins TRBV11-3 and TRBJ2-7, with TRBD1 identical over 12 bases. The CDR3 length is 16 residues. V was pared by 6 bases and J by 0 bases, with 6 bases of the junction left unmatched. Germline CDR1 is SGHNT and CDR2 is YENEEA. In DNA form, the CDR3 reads TGTGCCAGCAGTCCGGGACAGGGGGCGAGCTCCTACGAGCAGTACTTC. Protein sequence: CASSPGQGASSYEQYF.

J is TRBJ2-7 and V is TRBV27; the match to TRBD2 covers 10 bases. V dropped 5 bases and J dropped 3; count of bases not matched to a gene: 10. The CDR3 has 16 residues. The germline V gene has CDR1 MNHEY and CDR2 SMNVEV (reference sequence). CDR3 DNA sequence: TGTGCCAGCAGTCTCGAAGCTAGCGGGAGACTCTACGAGCAGTACTTC. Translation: CASSLEASGRLYEQYF.

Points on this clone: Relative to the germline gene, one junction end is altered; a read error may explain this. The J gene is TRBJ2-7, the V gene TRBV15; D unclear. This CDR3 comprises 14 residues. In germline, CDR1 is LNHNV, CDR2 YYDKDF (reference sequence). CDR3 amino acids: CATGRGAPVHEQYF. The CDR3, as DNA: TGTGCCACCGGCAGAGGAGCACCCGTCCACGAGCAGTACTTC.